A single T cell receptor beta chain is shown here with its context. Original data processing: Amplification of reference gene primers provided the estimated nucleated cell counts. The assay was immunoSEQ multiplex PCR, and TCRdb's table has in-frame clones only and misses some. The DNA was the basis for D and trimming; V, J and clone size are from that table. This table holds more than 350,000 clones, 87% found once. The data stem from a study of blood T cell repertoires in COVID-19. For the study at large: Collection of acute and convalescent COVID-19 samples took place in the United States, Italy and Spain. Nucleic acid was either cDNA or gDNA, and it came from T cells, B-cell-depleted T cells, or PBMCs.

The study drew participants aged about 18 to 90 years from roughly 25 US areas. With 5 bases clipped from V and 4 bases from J, the junction kept 6 bases outside the gene matches. CDR1 is SGHVS and CDR2 is FNYEAQ in the germline V gene. The length of the CDR3 is 14 residues. Sequencing was done on a sample of PBMCs or T cells enriched from blood (not recorded which). The sequence was obtained from a woman aged 45 to 65 who had recovered from COVID-19. This chain joins TRBV7-6 and TRBJ1-2; TRBD1 agrees at 8 bases. The CDR3 DNA reads TGTGCCAGCAGCCCCCAGGGGGCGAGCTATGGCTACACCTTC. It codes for CASSPQGASYGYTF.